Detailed here is one TCR beta chain. These data belong to a study of blood T cell repertoires in COVID-19. Across the study: COVID-19 samples, acute and convalescent, were from the United States, Italy and Spain.

This CDR3 spans 15 amino acids. V lost 7 bases and J lost 1; bases outside the gene matches: 6. The germline CDR1 and CDR2 sequences are LGHNT and FRNRAP. Some clones are missing from TCRdb's copy, which holds only in-frame ones; the method was immunoSEQ multiplex PCR. This table has about 170,000 clones, less than 85% appearing once. What was sequenced was peripheral blood. The chain employs TRBV12-5 and TRBJ2-2; 7 bases are a match to TRBD2. The origin of this receptor is a woman of 80 years or more with active or convalescent COVID-19. The chain's CDR3 is CASASASGNTGELFF. The CDR3 coding sequence is TGTGCTAGTGCCTCGGCTAGCGGGAACACCGGGGAGCTGTTTTTT.